Below, one T cell receptor beta chain is given with its context. Its antigen has not been determined. Per-base qualities were not stored, and no clone one base away is much larger. Sequences MNHEY (CDR1) and SVGAGI (CDR2) are obtained from the germline V gene. The cysteine opens and the phenylalanine closes a CDR3 of 13 amino acids. This entry keeps only the CDR3 DNA: 39 bases, framed from base 1. Clipping removes 8 bases from V and 5 bases from J, with 8 as the unmatched junction base count. TCRbeta CDR3 regions were amplified from genomic DNA using the immunoSEQ Assay, a bias-controlled multiplex PCR. As for the authors' bioinformatics: Within the assay, amplification of reference gene primers was used to estimate how many nucleated cells each sample contained. To quantify the absolute abundance of each unique TCRbeta CDR3 rearrangement, sequence reads were collapsed and filtered. For each sample, productive Simpson clonality was calculated by taking the square root of Simpson's diversity index across productive rearrangements. As stored in TCRdb, this immuneACCESS dataset retains in-frame rearrangements with V and J assigned. A fraction of the clones does not appear; measured against another copy, unresolved V genes explain less than half of the discrepancy, and the remainder lacks a known reason. The V and J calls and clone size were taken over from that table, and D and trimming were inferred from the DNA. For this sample the table gives 250,000 to 300,000 clones, of which 88% were detected only once. Together, the top ten hold 6.9% of the sample.

The sample belongs to a study of blood T cell repertoires in COVID-19 (dated by TCRdb to about 2020). Some background on the complete study: Collaborator samples came from the United States, Italy and Spain and covered acute and convalescent phases of COVID-19. The material from the prospective study consisted of cDNA or gDNA derived from T cells, B-cell-depleted T cells, or PBMCs. Subjects who had been exposed to COVID-19, were actively infected with it, or had recovered from it provided the deeply sampled blood TCRbeta repertoires that made up the dataset. Samples were obtained from the ongoing ImmuneRACE study (first 160 participants) and from 1,254 subjects provided by 6 global collaborators. The sample metadata nearly always contained a de-identified subject ID, COVID-19 status, age in years and sex. Where available, HLA class I and class II types were taken from metadata supplied by the sample provider and were not determined by assay-based typing. The repertoires were released in a freely available public database meant as a resource for research on the immune response to SARS-CoV-2.

Another Seattle source contributed samples from volunteer blood donors who had recovered from COVID-19. The collaborating institutions used their own protocols to collect whole blood in K2EDTA tubes. For TCRbeta analysis, collaborators shipped samples in one of three forms: frozen whole blood, isolated PBMCs, or DNA extracted from either of those sample types. The research as a whole found: Clinical and demographic metadata were provided uncurated, with the amount varying by source and participant.

This TCR came from a woman between 25 and 40 years old who had recovered from COVID-19. Sequencing input: peripheral blood. The rearrangement joined TRBV6-5 to TRBJ2-5; TRBD1 agrees with 7 junctional bases. The CDR3 reads as follows: CASGNRGRETQYF. The DNA sequence reads TGTGCCAGCGGGAACAGGGGCCGGGAGACCCAGTACTTC.